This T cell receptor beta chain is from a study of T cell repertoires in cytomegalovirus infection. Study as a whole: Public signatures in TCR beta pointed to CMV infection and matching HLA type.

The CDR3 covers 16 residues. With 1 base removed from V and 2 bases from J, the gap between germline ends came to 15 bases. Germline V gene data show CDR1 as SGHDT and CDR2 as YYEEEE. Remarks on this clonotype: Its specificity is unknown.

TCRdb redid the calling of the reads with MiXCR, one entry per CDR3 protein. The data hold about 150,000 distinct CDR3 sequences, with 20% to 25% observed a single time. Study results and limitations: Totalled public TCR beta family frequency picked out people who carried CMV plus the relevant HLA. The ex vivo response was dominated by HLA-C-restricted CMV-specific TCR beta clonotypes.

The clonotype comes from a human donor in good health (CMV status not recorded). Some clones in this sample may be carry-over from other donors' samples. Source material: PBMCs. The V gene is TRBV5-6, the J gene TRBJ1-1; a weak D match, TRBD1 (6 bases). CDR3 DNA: TGTGCCAGCAGCTTGCTATCAGGGGAGCTAAACACTGAAGCTTTCTTT. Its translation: CASSLLSGELNTEAFF.